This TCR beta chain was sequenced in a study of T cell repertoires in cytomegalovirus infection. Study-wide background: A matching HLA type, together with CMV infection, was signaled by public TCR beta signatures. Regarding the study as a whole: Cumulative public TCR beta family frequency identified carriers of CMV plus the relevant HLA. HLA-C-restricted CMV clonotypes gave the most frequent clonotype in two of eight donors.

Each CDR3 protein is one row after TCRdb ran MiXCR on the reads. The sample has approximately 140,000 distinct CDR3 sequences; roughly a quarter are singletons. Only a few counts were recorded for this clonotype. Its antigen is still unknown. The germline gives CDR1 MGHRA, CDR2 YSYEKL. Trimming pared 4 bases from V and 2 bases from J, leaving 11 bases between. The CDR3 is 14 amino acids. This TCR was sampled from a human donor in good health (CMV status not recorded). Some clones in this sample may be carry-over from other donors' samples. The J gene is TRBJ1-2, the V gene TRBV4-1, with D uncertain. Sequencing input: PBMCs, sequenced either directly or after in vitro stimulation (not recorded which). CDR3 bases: TGCGCCAGCAGCCCCGCGACGGAGAACTATGGCTACACCTTC. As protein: CASSPATENYGYTF.